Listed here are 6 T cell receptor beta chains from one sample, sequenced in a study of OX40 agonist ivuxolimab in advanced cancers. Using immunoSEQ multiplex PCR, the repertoire was profiled, and TCRdb retains in-frame clones only, with some absent. This sample has roughly 58,000 clones, with 93% found just once. Here the sequenced sample was CD4+ or CD8+ T cells sorted from blood, taken in a trial of the OX40 agonist ivuxolimab. These receptors were taken from an adult with an advanced solid tumor such as melanoma, head and neck, liver or kidney cancer.

V gene TRBV7-9 combines with J gene TRBJ2-1; the match to TRBD2 covers 13 bases. The CDR3 covers 16 residues. J gave up 6 bases and V 7 bases, and 9 bases lay outside the gene matches. Looked up from germline, CDR1 is SEHNR and CDR2 is FQNEAQ (reference sequence). The chain's CDR3 is CASNLPTSGRLNEQFF. CDR3 in DNA: TGTGCCAGCAACCTACCGACTAGCGGGAGGCTCAATGAGCAGTTCTTC.

The chain uses TRBV6-5 and TRBJ2-7; 7 bases agree with TRBD1. CDR1 is MNHEY and CDR2 is SVGAGI in the germline V gene. The CDR3 consists of 16 residues. The V and J ends lost 0 bases and 2 bases, in that order; junction bases with no gene match: 7. The CDR3 bases are TGTGCCAGCAGTTACTCGCTCGGGACAGAGGCCTACGAGCAGTACTTC. Translation gives CASSYSLGTEAYEQYF.

The J gene is TRBJ2-7, the V gene TRBV28, with D perhaps TRBD2 (6 bases). Germline V gives CDR1 MDHEN, CDR2 SYDVKM. V was trimmed by 1 base and J by 6 bases, leaving 10 bases between them. The CDR3 contains 13 residues. The CDR3 DNA follows: TGTGCCAGCAGTTTATTGGGCGGGACCGAGCAGTACTTC. Protein: CASSLLGGTEQYF.

J is TRBJ2-3 and V is TRBV13; tentatively, D is TRBD2 (5 bases). Per the germline V gene, CDR1 is PRHDT and CDR2 is FYEKMQ (reference sequence). The CDR3 is made up of 15 amino acids. V lost 7 bases and J lost 5, with 19 bases in between. DNA of the CDR3: TGTGCCAGCACAATCCGGGAAGAAGGTGGAGATACGCAGTATTTT. Its protein product is CASTIREEGGDTQYF.

The gene calls are TRBV7-9 and TRBJ1-1, with D unresolved. The CDR3 runs to 12 residues. Germline V gene lookup returns CDR1 SEHNR and CDR2 FQNEAQ (reference sequence). The V and J ends lost 8 bases and 4 bases respectively, with 11 bases between them. The chain's CDR3 is CASGPAATEAFF. The DNA for the CDR3 is TGTGCCAGCGGCCCGGCAGCCACTGAAGCTTTCTTT.

The rearrangement links TRBV11-2 to TRBJ2-7; D is unclear. V was pared by 3 bases and J by 2 bases, with 11 bases between. Germline V CDR1 and CDR2: SGHAT, FQNNGV. This CDR3 has 14 residues. CDR3 DNA: TGTGCCAGCAGCTTTTCATACGCCCCCTACGAGCAGTACTTC. Protein sequence: CASSFSYAPYEQYF.